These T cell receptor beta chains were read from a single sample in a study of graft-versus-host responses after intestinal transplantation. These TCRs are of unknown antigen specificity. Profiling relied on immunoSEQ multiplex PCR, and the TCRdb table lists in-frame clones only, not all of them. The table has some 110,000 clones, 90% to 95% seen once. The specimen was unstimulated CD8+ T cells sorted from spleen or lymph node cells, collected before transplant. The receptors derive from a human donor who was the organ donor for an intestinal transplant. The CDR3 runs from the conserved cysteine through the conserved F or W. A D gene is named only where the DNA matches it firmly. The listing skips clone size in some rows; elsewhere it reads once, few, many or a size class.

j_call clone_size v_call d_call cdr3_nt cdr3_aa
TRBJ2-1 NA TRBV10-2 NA TGCGCCAGCAGTGAATCGAGCGGCAACTCCTACAATGAGCAGTTCTTC CASSESSGNSYNEQFF
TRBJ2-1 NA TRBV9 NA TGTGCCAGCAGCGTTTATGCGAGGAGCTCCTACAATGAGCAGTTCTTC CASSVYARSSYNEQFF
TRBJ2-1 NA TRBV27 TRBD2 TGTGCCAGCAGTAGCGGGAGCCAACAAAGTGAGCAGTTCTTC CASSSGSQQSEQFF
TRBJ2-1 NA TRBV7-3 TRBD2 TGTGCCAGCAGCTTAGGACTAGCGGGTCGGGATGAGCAGTTCTTC CASSLGLAGRDEQFF
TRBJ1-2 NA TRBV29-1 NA TGCAGCGTTTTACTGGGGGATGGCTACACCTTC CSVLLGDGYTF
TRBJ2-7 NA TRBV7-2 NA TGTGCCAGCAGCTTAGTGGGTACTAGCTCCTACGAGCAGTACTTC CASSLVGTSSYEQYF
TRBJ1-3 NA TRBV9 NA TGTGCCAGCAGCTCGCAATCTGGAAACACCATATATTTT CASSSQSGNTIYF
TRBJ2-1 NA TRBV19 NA TGTGCCAGTAGTATAGCGGGTCCCCACAATGAGCAGTTCTTC CASSIAGPHNEQFF
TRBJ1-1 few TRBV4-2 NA TGTGCCAGCAGCCCCTCAAGGGGCACTGAAGCTTTCTTT CASSPSRGTEAFF
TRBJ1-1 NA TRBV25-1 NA TGTGCCAGCAGTGTGTTGGGGGCCACTGAAGCTTTCTTT CASSVLGATEAFF
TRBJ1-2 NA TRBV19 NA TGTGCCAGTAACGAGGGACACTATGGCTACACCTTC CASNEGHYGYTF
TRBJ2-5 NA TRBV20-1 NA TGCAGTGCCGTAACCGGGACCCAGTACTTC CSAVTGTQYF
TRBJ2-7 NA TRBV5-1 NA TGCGCCAGCAGCTTGGTATGGGGTAGCTACGAGCAGTACTTC CASSLVWGSYEQYF
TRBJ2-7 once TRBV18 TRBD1 TGTGCCAGCTCACGCTGGGACAGGGGCCACGAGCAGTACTTC CASSRWDRGHEQYF
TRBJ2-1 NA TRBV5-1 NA TGCGCCAGCAGCTTGGAAGGGAGGTGGGAGCAGTTCTTC CASSLEGRWEQFF
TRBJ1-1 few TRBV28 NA TGTGCCAGCAGCCCGGACACTGAAGCTTTCTTT CASSPDTEAFF
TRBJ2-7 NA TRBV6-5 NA TGTGCCAGCAGTTACTCGGGACCGACGTCCTACGAGCAGTACTTC CASSYSGPTSYEQYF
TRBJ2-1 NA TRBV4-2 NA TGTGCCAGCAGCCACGCCCCTCGGGGCGAGGACGAGCAGTTCTTC CASSHAPRGEDEQFF
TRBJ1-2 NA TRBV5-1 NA TGCGCCAGCAGCTCTAAAACAGGGTCCTATGGCTACACCTTC CASSSKTGSYGYTF
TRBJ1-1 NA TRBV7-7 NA TGTGCCAGCAGCTTATCGGTTAACACTGAAGCTTTCTTT CASSLSVNTEAFF
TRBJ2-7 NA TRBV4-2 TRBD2 TGTGCCAGCAGCGAAGGACTAGCCGCCGCCTACGAGCAGTACTTC CASSEGLAAAYEQYF
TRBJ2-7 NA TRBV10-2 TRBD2 TGCGCCAGTGGACTAGCGGGCTTGAGCTCCTACGAGCAGTACTTC CASGLAGLSSYEQYF
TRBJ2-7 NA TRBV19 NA TGTGCCAGTAGTATAAGGGTTAATACCTACGAGCAGTACTTC CASSIRVNTYEQYF
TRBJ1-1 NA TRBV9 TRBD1 TGTGCCAGCAGCGTCTCAGGGGGCAGCACTGAAGCTTTCTTT CASSVSGGSTEAFF
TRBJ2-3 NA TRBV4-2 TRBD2 TGTGCCAGCAGCCAGGCTAGCGGGAGTTTCGTGAATACGCAGTATTTT CASSQASGSFVNTQYF
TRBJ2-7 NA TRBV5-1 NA TGCGCCAGCAGCTTGGAGGGGGACACAAGCTACGAGCAGTACTTC CASSLEGDTSYEQYF
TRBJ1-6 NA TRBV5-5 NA TGTGCCAGCAGCTTGGAAGGTTCGGGACAACTCAGGGATTCACCCCTCCACTTT CASSLEGSGQLRDSPLHF
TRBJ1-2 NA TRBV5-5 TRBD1 TGTGCCAGCAGCTTGGGCCCGCAGGGGGATGGCTATGGCTACACCTTC CASSLGPQGDGYGYTF
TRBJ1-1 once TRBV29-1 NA TGCAGCGTCGTTCCGGGACGGGGTAATCCTGAAGCTTTCTTT CSVVPGRGNPEAFF